Each of the 28 T cell receptor beta chains below was sequenced from the same sample in a study of T cell responses to AZD1222 COVID-19 vaccine. Produced via immunoSEQ multiplex PCR; TCRdb's table is partial and in-frame only. The data hold around 180,000 clones, with 90% observed a single time. This material consisted of peripheral blood, taken on day 0 of AZD1222 vaccination. These receptors all stem from an adult in good health.

The chain joins TRBV27 to TRBJ2-7, with D possibly matching TRBD1 (6 bases). The CDR3 runs to 13 residues. Germline V gene data show CDR1 as MNHEY and CDR2 as SMNVEV (reference sequence). Trimming stripped 4 bases from V and 0 bases from J, with 7 bases between. The CDR3 here is CASSSDSSYEQYF. The CDR3 bases are TGTGCCAGCAGTTCGGACAGCTCCTACGAGCAGTACTTC.

The rearrangement uses TRBV3-1 (or the pseudogene TRBV3-2) and TRBJ1-3; D not resolved. There are 15 residues in the CDR3. Trimming took 1 base from V and 4 from J, leaving 11 bases between them. Germline lookup yields CDR1 LGHDT and CDR2 YNNKEL (reference sequence). CDR3 region: CASSQVRTGGNTIYF. The CDR3, as DNA: TGTGCCAGCAGCCAAGTAAGGACTGGGGGAAACACCATATATTTT.

The chain employs TRBV4-2 and TRBJ2-1; 12 nucleotides line up with TRBD2. CDR1 and CDR2 from the germline V gene are LGHNA and YNFKEQ. The ends lost 0 bases at V and 7 bases at J; junction bases unmatched: 7. This CDR3 is built from 17 residues. The DNA of the CDR3 is TGTGCCAGCAGCCAAGAGCCGTCTAGCGGGGGGGCGAATGAGCAGTTCTTC. Amino acid sequence: CASSQEPSSGGANEQFF.

CDR3 DNA sequence: TGTGCCAGCAGCCAAAGGTCACAGGGCGATACGCAGTATTTT. Translating gives CASSQRSQGDTQYF. J is TRBJ2-3 and V is TRBV3-1 (or the pseudogene TRBV3-2); D is possibly TRBD1 (6 bases). Per the germline V gene, CDR1 is LGHDT and CDR2 is YNNKEL (reference sequence). This CDR3 is built from 14 residues. Between the trimmed V and J ends, which lost 2 bases and 6 bases, there was a span of 12 bases.

The chain employs TRBV6-5 and TRBJ1-5; a weak D match, TRBD1 (5 bases). Germline V CDR1 and CDR2: MNHEY, SVGAGI. The V and J ends lost 5 bases and 5 bases respectively, with 10 bases between them. The CDR3 is made up of 13 amino acids. The CDR3 here is CASSRGGDQPQHF. CDR3 sequence (DNA): TGTGCCAGCAGTCGGGGCGGGGATCAGCCCCAGCATTTT.

The chain links TRBV14 to TRBJ2-3; TRBD2 matches 16 bases. There are 17 residues in the CDR3. CDR1 and CDR2 (germline): SGHDN, FVKESK. V lost 4 bases to trimming and J lost 6 bases; unmatched junction nucleotides: 7. CDR3 residues: CASSPGTSGGARDTQYF. The CDR3 DNA reads TGTGCCAGCAGCCCCGGGACTAGCGGGGGGGCCCGGGATACGCAGTATTTT. Using reference TRBV14 and TRBJ2-3 for the parts outside the CDR3, the full variable domain is EAGVTQFPSHSVIEKGQTVTLRCDPISGHDNLYWYRRVMGKEIKFLLHFVKESKQDESGMPNNRFLAERTGGTYSTLKVQPAELEDSGVYFCASSPGTSGGARDTQYFGPGTRLTVL.

This clone occurred a few times. The gene calls are TRBV4-2 and TRBJ2-7, with 9 bases identical to TRBD1. After removal of 3 bases from V and 6 bases from J, the junction contained 6 bases not matched to a gene. The CDR3 length is 14 residues. Per germline, CDR1 LGHNA and CDR2 YNFKEQ. The CDR3 sequence is CASSQEQGALEQYF. CDR3 nucleotides: TGTGCCAGCAGCCAGGAACAGGGGGCACTCGAGCAGTACTTC.

The rearrangement links TRBV5-1 to TRBJ1-5; tentative D call: TRBD1 (5 bases). The CDR3 totals 15 residues. CDR1 is SGHRS, CDR2 YFSETQ, per germline. Trimming took off 4 bases at V and 1 base at J, with 12 bases between the two ends. The CDR3 region has the DNA TGCGCCAGCAGCCTGGGGGAATCCAGCAATCAGCCCCAGCATTTT. Protein: CASSLGESSNQPQHF.

The genes are TRBV7-3 and TRBJ1-2; maybe TRBD1 (6 bases). The CDR3 consists of 14 residues. V lost 6 bases to trimming and J lost 4 bases, with 15 bases between them. CDR1 is SGHTA and CDR2 is FQGTGA in the germline V gene. In nucleotides, the CDR3 is TGTGCCAGCAGTCCCGGGGGGGCGGCCTATGGCTACACCTTC. Translating it yields CASSPGGAAYGYTF.

The CDR3 spells CASSRGDSPLHF. The CDR3 region has the DNA TGTGCCAGCAGCCGCGGGGATTCACCCCTCCACTTT. V gene TRBV4-2 combines with J gene TRBJ1-6; no clear D. The germline V and J ends were trimmed by 4 bases and 8 bases, with 6 bases remaining between them. CDR1 and CDR2 (germline): LGHNA, YNFKEQ. The CDR3 runs 12 residues.

The count of this clone is one. J is TRBJ2-1 and V is TRBV6-2 or TRBV6-3; a weak D match, TRBD2 (7 bases). CDR3 length: 15 amino acids. V lost 4 bases and J lost 4, with 14 bases in between. Looked up from germline, CDR1 is MNHEY and CDR2 is SVGEGT. CDR3 residues: CASSLGGATYNEQFF. CDR3 nucleotide sequence: TGTGCCAGCAGTTTAGGGGGGGCGACTTACAATGAGCAGTTCTTC.

The chain employs TRBV5-8 and TRBJ2-5, with TRBD1 as a possible D gene (5 bases). V lost 4 bases, J lost 1 base, and 11 bases lay in between. Per germline, CDR1 SGHTS and CDR2 YDEGEE. The length of the CDR3 is 14 residues. For the CDR3, the DNA is TGTGCCAGCAGCATGGGGCCCCTCCAAGAGACCCAGTACTTC. Translating it yields CASSMGPLQETQYF. Complete variable domain (other parts from reference TRBV5-8 and TRBJ2-5): EAGVTQSPTHLIKTRGQQATLRCSPISGHTSVYWYQQALGLGLQFLLWYDEGEERNRGNFPPRFSGRQFPNYSSELNVNALELEDSALYLCASSMGPLQETQYFGPGTRLLVL.

V gene TRBV28 combines with J gene TRBJ1-5, with TRBD1 identical over 8 bases. The V segment lost 6 bases and the J segment 4 bases; nucleotides outside the gene matches: 11. This CDR3 has 16 residues. Germline values: CDR1 MDHEN, CDR2 SYDVKM. DNA of the CDR3: TGTGCCAGCAGGTCTGCCGGGACAGGAACAAATCAGCCCCAGCATTTT. Translating it yields CASRSAGTGTNQPQHF.

This clone appeared a single time. The gene calls are TRBV9 and TRBJ2-7; D is ambiguous. Germline-derived CDR1 and CDR2 are SGDLS and YYNGEE. The CDR3 is 13 residues long. V dropped 0 bases and J dropped 2 bases, with 6 bases sitting between them. In DNA, the CDR3 is TGTGCCAGCAGCGTAGGCAGCACCTACGAGCAGTACTTC. Encoded protein: CASSVGSTYEQYF.

The gene calls are TRBV28 and TRBJ2-1; D unclear. This CDR3 is built from 12 residues. The germline gives CDR1 MDHEN, CDR2 SYDVKM. The CDR3 loop reads CASSWQAKEQFF. The CDR3 DNA sequence: TGTGCTTCATCGTGGCAAGCCAAGGAGCAGTTCTTC.

The J gene is TRBJ2-3, the V gene TRBV11-3; TRBD1 matches 7 bases. This CDR3 has 16 residues. Germline CDR1 is SGHNT and CDR2 is YENEEA. Trimming at V came to 5 bases and at J to 2 bases, leaving 10 bases not matched to a gene. The CDR3 sequence is CASSQRPDRVTDTQYF. DNA of the CDR3: TGTGCCAGCAGCCAACGTCCAGACAGGGTCACAGATACGCAGTATTTT.

The chain has TRBV29-1 and TRBJ2-7; D is possibly TRBD2 (6 bases). V was clipped by 7 bases and J by 0 bases, with 13 bases between them. Germline assignment: CDR1 SQVTM and CDR2 ANQGSEA. This CDR3 region has 13 residues. As DNA, the CDR3 is TGCAGCGGCCGACTAGGGGACTCCTACGAGCAGTACTTC. Translation gives CSGRLGDSYEQYF.

The CDR3 region has the DNA TGTGCCAGCAGCCATTACTCTCGAACAGGGGGCTTAAGGAACAATGAGCAGTTCTTC. Residues: CASSHYSRTGGLRNNEQFF. This sequence joins TRBV7-2 and TRBJ2-1; TRBD1 matches 9 bases. The CDR3 is made up of 19 amino acids. The ends lost 5 bases at V and 5 bases at J; junction bases unmatched: 19. Germline CDR1 and CDR2: SGHTA and FQGNSA.

This chain joins TRBV19 and TRBJ2-7, with a weak D call TRBD1 (5 bases). CDR1 and CDR2 (germline): LNHDA, SQIVND (reference sequence). V was trimmed by 5 bases and J by 2 bases, leaving 13 bases between them. This CDR3 is built from 14 residues. Here the CDR3 reads CASSPQRGTYEQYF. The CDR3 bases are TGTGCCAGTAGTCCCCAAAGGGGCACCTACGAGCAGTACTTC.

The V call is TRBV5-4, the J call TRBJ1-2; D is perhaps TRBD1 (6 bases). CDR3 length: 15 amino acids. The V gene lost 0 bases and the J gene lost 3 bases, with 12 bases spanning the gap. From germline, CDR1 is SGHNT and CDR2 YYREEE (reference sequence). The CDR3 is CASSLGTVRDYGYTF. For the CDR3, the DNA is TGTGCCAGCAGCTTGGGGACAGTGAGAGACTATGGCTACACCTTC.

The chain is built from TRBV18 and TRBJ2-2, with D perhaps matching TRBD1 (5 bases). The CDR3 is 15 residues long. Per germline, CDR1 KGHSH and CDR2 LQKENI. Trimming removed 5 bases from V and 1 base from J, with 11 bases in between. The CDR3 is CASSTTQGNTGELFF. The CDR3, as DNA: TGTGCCAGCTCAACGACGCAGGGGAACACCGGGGAGCTGTTTTTT.

The V gene is TRBV3-1 (or the pseudogene TRBV3-2), the J gene TRBJ1-2, with 8 bases identical to TRBD1. The CDR3 is 14 amino acids. J gave up 8 bases and V 4 bases, and 9 bases lay outside the gene matches. Germline CDR1 and CDR2: LGHDT and YNNKEL (reference sequence). Here the CDR3 reads CASSPDTGGAGYTF. CDR3 in DNA: TGTGCCAGCAGCCCCGACACAGGGGGTGCCGGCTACACCTTC.

The V and J genes are TRBV5-4 and TRBJ2-3, with 11 bases lining up with TRBD2. This CDR3 comprises 17 residues. Trimming cost V 0 bases and J 2 bases; bases outside gene matches: 5. Germline V gene sequence: CDR1 SGHNT, CDR2 YYREEE (reference sequence). The CDR3 sequence is CASSLAPGLAATDTQYF. The CDR3 coding sequence is TGTGCCAGCAGCTTGGCACCGGGACTAGCGGCCACAGATACGCAGTATTTT.

As for this clone: In the same sample, other DNA sequences code for this CDR3. The chain links TRBV29-1 to TRBJ2-3, with D uncertain. The CDR3 contains 12 residues. Per germline, CDR1 SQVTM and CDR2 ANQGSEA. V gave up 0 bases and J gave up 5 bases, with 6 bases separating them. The DNA for the CDR3 is TGCAGCGTTGAAGATCGTGGAGATACGCAGTATTTT. Its protein product is CSVEDRGDTQYF.

V is TRBV6-4 and J is TRBJ1-6; TRBD1 is a possible D gene (6 bases). The ends were cut back, 1 base at V and 4 bases at J, with 17 bases in the middle. Germline V CDR1 and CDR2: MRHNA, SNTAGT. The CDR3 runs to 18 residues. This CDR3 reads CASSDWDTQKDYNSPLHF. CDR3 coding DNA: TGTGCCAGCAGTGACTGGGACACCCAAAAGGATTATAATTCACCCCTCCACTTT.

The count of this clone is one. The rearrangement links TRBV7-6 to TRBJ1-5; D unclear. CDR1 and CDR2 from the germline V gene are SGHVS and FNYEAQ. The germline V and J ends were trimmed by 3 bases and 4 bases, with 7 bases remaining between them. CDR3 size: 13 residues. CDR3 bases: TGTGCCAGCAGCTTCGGCGATAATCAGCCCCAGCATTTT. The encoded protein is CASSFGDNQPQHF.

This chain joins TRBV27 and TRBJ2-5; a weak D match, TRBD2 (5 bases). Per germline, CDR1 MNHEY and CDR2 SMNVEV (reference sequence). The CDR3 extends over 13 amino acids. The V end lost 1 base, the J end lost 5 bases, and 8 bases lay between the germline ends. DNA for the CDR3: TGTGCCAGCAGTTTATTGTCGGGGGAGACCCAGTACTTC. It is translated as CASSLLSGETQYF.

This chain joins TRBV6-2 or TRBV6-3 and TRBJ2-2; 14 nucleotides match TRBD2. Germline CDR1 reads MNHEY; CDR2 reads SVGEGT. The V gene end was trimmed by 0 bases and the J gene end by 0 bases; junction bases not matched to a gene: 0. The CDR3 has 18 residues. This chain's CDR3 is CASSYSTSGGANTGELFF. CDR3 nucleotides: TGTGCCAGCAGTTACTCGACTAGCGGGGGGGCGAACACCGGGGAGCTGTTTTTT.